The 15 T cell receptor beta chains listed next were all sequenced from one sample in a study of response to subunit inactivated influenza vaccine. From the RT-PCR reads, TCRdb called clonotypes with MiXCR, one entry per CDR3 protein. The repertoire includes 500,000 or so distinct CDR3 sequences, 9.5% to 12% of them detected once, and roughly 12% sits in the top ten. The sample consisted of PBMCs from blood, taken around seven weeks after vaccination. Receptor source: a man over 45 who received an inactivated influenza vaccine.

In this sample, this clonotype turned up a few times. This chain connects TRBV20-1 to TRBJ2-3; 7 bases agree with TRBD1. This CDR3 contains 15 residues. Germline lookup yields CDR1 DFQATT and CDR2 SNEGSKA (reference sequence). Trimming removed 0 bases from V and 2 bases from J; junction bases left unmatched: 5. For the CDR3, the DNA is TGCAGTGCTAGAGATCGTGGACAGGCCACAGATACGCAGTATTTT. This translates into CSARDRGQATDTQYF.

This clonotype was detected ten times or more. The J gene is TRBJ2-3, the V gene TRBV5-5; no firm D call. The CDR3 contains 13 residues. Germline V gene sequence: CDR1 SGHKS, CDR2 YYEKEE (reference sequence). Trimming pared 0 bases from V and 3 bases from J, leaving 5 bases between. The DNA for the CDR3 is TGTGCCAGCAGCTTGGAGGCGACAGATACGCAGTATTTT. This encodes CASSLEATDTQYF.

This clonotype showed up many times. V is TRBV29-1 and J is TRBJ1-1; perhaps TRBD1 as D (5 bases). V lost 6 bases and J 0 bases, leaving 11 bases between the germline ends. The CDR3 spans 13 residues. Germline CDR1 SQVTM, CDR2 ANQGSEA. The CDR3 is CSVARQMNTEAFF. Here the CDR3 DNA reads TGCAGCGTGGCCAGACAGATGAACACTGAAGCTTTCTTT.

This clonotype turned up a few times. The chain couples TRBV7-8 to TRBJ2-2; 7 bases are a match to TRBD2. CDR1 and CDR2 from the germline V gene are SGHVS and FQNEAQ. The ends lost 1 base at V and 6 bases at J; junction bases unmatched: 14. CDR3 length equals 18 residues. The CDR3, as DNA: TGTGCCAGCAGCTTAGTGCTTCGGACTAGTGTGCTCCCCGGGGAGCTGTTTTTT. Translation: CASSLVLRTSVLPGELFF.

This clonotype was observed a few times. The rearrangement links TRBV6-5 to TRBJ1-2; 9 positions match TRBD1. CDR1 is MNHEY, CDR2 SVGAGI, per germline. The ends lost 0 bases at V and 7 bases at J; junction bases unmatched: 3. The CDR3 totals 14 residues. The DNA for the CDR3 is TGTGCCAGCAGTTACTCGACAGGGGGGTTTGGCTACACCTTC. Translating gives CASSYSTGGFGYTF.

The chain combines TRBV12-3 or TRBV12-4 with TRBJ2-7; unclear D gene. V dropped 2 bases and J dropped 6 bases, with 11 bases sitting between them. The CDR3 runs 13 residues. The CDR3 sequence is CASSLPPTREQYF. CDR3 in DNA: TGTGCCAGCAGTTTACCCCCCACCCGCGAGCAGTACTTC.

This chain connects TRBV4-3 to TRBJ2-7; D tentatively fits TRBD1 or TRBD2 (5 bases each). This CDR3 is 13 amino acids long. From germline, CDR1 is LGHNA and CDR2 YSLEER. Deletions cut 0 bases from V and 6 bases from J, with 9 bases between. The CDR3 DNA is TGCGCCAGCAGCCAAGATAGAGGGGTCGAGCAGTACTTC. It yields the protein CASSQDRGVEQYF.

The genes are TRBV11-2 and TRBJ1-2; D is possibly TRBD1 (5 bases). CDR1 SGHAT and CDR2 FQNNGV come from the germline V gene. Trimming pared 4 bases from V and 2 bases from J, leaving 17 bases between. There are 16 residues in the CDR3. The DNA for the CDR3 is TGTGCCAGCAGCTACTACTCCGGGACCTCAAACTATGGCTACACCTTC. Translation: CASSYYSGTSNYGYTF.

This clonotype has ten or more counts. The junction shows a germline mismatch at one end, possibly a read error. This rearrangement joins TRBV6-1 to TRBJ1-2, with 9 bases identical to TRBD1. Looked up from germline, CDR1 is MNHNS and CDR2 is SASEGT. This CDR3 is built from 15 residues. CDR3 sequence (DNA): TGTGCCAGCAGCCAGGGACAGGGCCTTTCCTATGACTACACCTTC. Encoded protein: CASSQGQGLSYDYTF.

The V gene is TRBV27, the J gene TRBJ2-2; D gene unclear. Trimming left V 6 bases short and J 4 bases short, with 12 bases between. The CDR3 spans 14 residues. Germline V gene sequence: CDR1 MNHEY, CDR2 SMNVEV (reference sequence). CDR3 residues: CASRLGWGTGELFF. The CDR3 region has the DNA TGTGCCAGCAGACTCGGTTGGGGCACCGGGGAGCTGTTTTTT.

V is TRBV6-5 and J is TRBJ2-3; D may correspond to TRBD1 or TRBD2 (5 bases each). The CDR3 is 16 amino acids. Trimming stripped 2 bases from V and 4 bases from J, with 16 bases between. Germline CDR1 MNHEY, CDR2 SVGAGI. CDR3 in amino acids: CASSYGSGPESDTQYF. The CDR3 nucleotides are TGTGCCAGCAGTTACGGGTCGGGGCCAGAGTCAGATACGCAGTATTTT.

The genes are TRBV4-3 and TRBJ2-7; D is perhaps TRBD2 (5 bases). The CDR3 runs to 13 residues. V lost 5 bases and J lost 1, with 9 bases in between. Germline assignment: CDR1 LGHNA and CDR2 YSLEER. CDR3 DNA: TGCGCCAGCAGCGGGAGTCTTTCCTACGAGCAGTACTTC. It codes for CASSGSLSYEQYF.

Worth noting for this clonotype: This may come from a read error, since a much larger clone is one base off. The rearrangement links TRBV12-3 or TRBV12-4 to TRBJ2-1; maybe TRBD2 (7 bases). The CDR3 contains 14 residues. The CDR3 protein is CASSAGVGGHERFF. For the CDR3, the DNA is TGTGCCAGCAGTGCAGGGGTCGGGGGGCATGAGCGGTTCTTC.

This clonotype was picked up a small number of times. V is TRBV28 and J is TRBJ1-1; D unclear. V shed 6 bases and J shed 0 bases, with 17 bases lying between them. In germline, CDR1 is MDHEN, CDR2 SYDVKM. The CDR3 runs 16 residues. CDR3 residues: CASSPSGVPMNTEAFF. The CDR3 nucleotides read TGTGCCAGCAGCCCTTCCGGGGTGCCCATGAACACTGAAGCTTTCTTT.

In its sample, this clonotype was seen many times. The V call is TRBV12-3 or TRBV12-4, the J call TRBJ2-2; possible D gene TRBD1, 6 bases. V was pared by 10 bases and J by 4 bases, with 16 bases between. The CDR3 runs 14 residues. The CDR3 coding sequence is TGTGCCACGCGTGAGACAGGACGCACCGGGGAGCTGTTTTTT. This codes for CATRETGRTGELFF.